Listed below are T cell receptor beta chains from one sample, sequenced in a study of metastatic and nonmetastatic thyroid tumors. Using MiXCR, TCRdb re-called clones from the PCR reads. The sample includes 4,000 to 5,000 clones, 28% of them seen just once. Sequenced material: adjacent normal tissue. These TCRs come from a female donor with papillary thyroid cancer or a benign thyroid nodule (not recorded which). Some clones in this sample may be carry-over from other donors' samples. Both conserved end residues are part of each CDR3. The order of the fields is J gene, clone size, V gene, D gene, CDR3 protein, CDR3 DNA. D genes are given only for firm matches. Clone size is given for some rows only: seen once, a few or many times, or a class if the clone is expanded.

J: TRBJ2-3
size: NA
V: TRBV5-1
D: NA
CDR3: CASSLGLGETDTQYF
DNA: TGCGCCAGCAGCTTGGGTCTAGGCGAGACAGATACACAGTATTTT

J: TRBJ1-5
size: large
V: TRBV6-1
D: NA
CDR3: CASTLDRINQPQHF
DNA: TGTGCCAGCACCCTAGACAGGATCAATCAGCCCCAGCATTTT

J: TRBJ1-2
size: NA
V: TRBV19
D: TRBD1
CDR3: CASSNIRTGADGYTF
DNA: TGTGCCAGCAGTAATATCCGGACAGGGGCTGATGGCTACACCTTC

J: TRBJ1-5
size: medium-sized
V: TRBV9
D: NA
CDR3: CASSPRGAGNQPQHF
DNA: TGTGCCAGCAGCCCACGCGGGGCTGGCAATCAGCCCCAGCATTTT

J: TRBJ2-1
size: few
V: TRBV6-2/TRBV6-3
D: NA
CDR3: CASSYQPRYNEQFF
DNA: TGTGCCAGCAGTTACCAGCCGCGCTACAATGAGCAGTTCTTC

J: TRBJ1-1
size: medium-sized
V: TRBV4-2
D: NA
CDR3: CASSQDLNTEAFF
DNA: TGTGCCAGCAGCCAAGACCTTAACACTGAAGCTTTCTTT

J: TRBJ2-5
size: NA
V: TRBV6-2/TRBV6-3
D: NA
CDR3: CASSWTTEGKAQYF
DNA: TGTGCCAGCAGTTGGACCACCGAGGGAAAGGCCCAGTACTTC

J: TRBJ2-7
size: NA
V: TRBV5-1
D: NA
CDR3: CASSWGDRSSYEQYF
DNA: TGCGCCAGCAGCTGGGGGGACCGTAGCTCCTACGAGCAGTACTTC

J: TRBJ1-5
size: NA
V: TRBV6-2/TRBV6-3
D: NA
CDR3: CASRAGQRPSNQPQHF
DNA: TGTGCCAGCAGGGCCGGACAGCGGCCCAGTAATCAGCCCCAGCATTTT

J: TRBJ2-1
size: medium-sized
V: TRBV29-1
D: TRBD2
CDR3: CSAEGGVNRYNEQFF
DNA: TGCAGCGCTGAGGGAGGGGTCAATCGGTACAATGAGCAGTTCTTC

J: TRBJ2-4
size: NA
V: TRBV27
D: NA
CDR3: CASSLWGGLAKNIQYF
DNA: TGTGCCAGCAGTTTATGGGGAGGACTAGCCAAAAACATTCAGTACTTC

J: TRBJ2-7
size: few
V: TRBV2
D: TRBD1
CDR3: CASRGTGAGEQYF
DNA: TGTGCCAGCAGGGGGACAGGGGCTGGGGAGCAGTACTTC

J: TRBJ2-7
size: large
V: TRBV27
D: NA
CDR3: CASSGRKGSAYEQYF
DNA: TGTGCCAGCAGTGGGAGGAAGGGGTCCGCCTACGAGCAGTACTTC

J: TRBJ2-1
size: NA
V: TRBV6-1
D: TRBD2
CDR3: CASSSSGRVNNEQFF
DNA: TGTGCCAGCAGTAGTAGCGGGAGAGTCAACAATGAGCAGTTCTTC

J: TRBJ1-1
size: NA
V: TRBV5-1
D: NA
CDR3: CASSLGAGSEAFF
DNA: TGCGCCAGCAGCTTGGGGGCGGGGTCCGAAGCTTTCTTT

J: TRBJ1-6
size: medium-sized
V: TRBV4-1
D: NA
CDR3: CASSQPNSPLHF
DNA: TGCGCCAGCAGCCAACCTAATTCACCCCTCCACTTT

J: TRBJ1-5
size: NA
V: TRBV6-2/TRBV6-3
D: TRBD1
CDR3: CASSYRGRGLKGLRQPQHF
DNA: TGTGCCAGCAGTTATCGAGGCAGGGGGCTGAAAGGCCTCAGGCAGCCCCAGCATTTT

J: TRBJ1-1
size: NA
V: TRBV5-1
D: NA
CDR3: CASSSAGLNTEAFF
DNA: TGCGCCAGCAGCTCCGCGGGACTTAACACTGAAGCTTTCTTT

J: TRBJ2-3
size: many
V: TRBV20-1
D: TRBD2
CDR3: CSASDFGRMSTDTQYF
DNA: TGCAGTGCAAGTGATTTCGGGAGGATGAGCACAGATACGCAGTATTTT

J: TRBJ1-4
size: NA
V: TRBV5-1
D: TRBD1
CDR3: CASSLQGGDNEKLFF
DNA: TGCGCCAGCAGCTTACAGGGGGGAGATAATGAAAAACTGTTTTTT

J: TRBJ2-5
size: medium-sized
V: TRBV7-2
D: NA
CDR3: CASSLSLETQYF
DNA: TGTGCCAGCAGCTTATCATTAGAGACCCAGTACTTC

J: TRBJ2-6
size: NA
V: TRBV2
D: NA
CDR3: CASTVSGSNVPTF
DNA: TGCGCCAGCACCGTCTCGGGGTCCAACGTCCCGACTTTC

J: TRBJ2-3
size: medium-sized
V: TRBV5-1
D: NA
CDR3: CASSPTVGLGSTDTQYF
DNA: TGCGCCAGCAGCCCAACCGTGGGGCTGGGATCAACAGATACGCAGTATTTT

J: TRBJ2-7
size: many
V: TRBV4-1
D: TRBD2
CDR3: CASSQGFTSDRYF
DNA: TGCGCCAGCAGCCAAGGATTTACTAGCGACCGGTACTTC

J: TRBJ2-7
size: NA
V: TRBV5-1
D: TRBD2
CDR3: CASSSGLAEAYQYF
DNA: TGCGCCAGCAGCTCTGGACTAGCGGAGGCGTATCAGTACTTC

J: TRBJ2-1
size: NA
V: TRBV6-1
D: TRBD2
CDR3: CASSRLAGEDNEQFF
DNA: TGTGCCAGCAGCAGACTAGCGGGAGAAGACAATGAGCAGTTCTTC

J: TRBJ1-2
size: NA
V: TRBV28
D: TRBD1
CDR3: CASSLSQGANYGYTF
DNA: TGTGCCAGCAGTTTATCACAGGGGGCGAACTATGGCTACACCTTC

J: TRBJ2-5
size: large
V: TRBV2
D: TRBD1
CDR3: CASSEGDRVGTQYF
DNA: TGTGCCAGCAGTGAAGGGGACAGGGTTGGGACCCAGTACTTC

J: TRBJ2-1
size: large
V: TRBV28
D: TRBD2
CDR3: CASSSPLAGATYYNEQFF
DNA: TGTGCCAGCAGTTCCCCATTGGCGGGAGCCACGTACTACAATGAGCAGTTCTTC

J: TRBJ1-5
size: few
V: TRBV27
D: NA
CDR3: CASRRTKYSNQPQHF
DNA: TGTGCCAGCAGGCGTACAAAGTATAGCAATCAGCCCCAGCATTTT

J: TRBJ2-1
size: few
V: TRBV12-3/TRBV12-4
D: NA
CDR3: CASSPMDEQFF
DNA: TGTGCCAGCAGTCCTATGGATGAGCAGTTCTTC

J: TRBJ1-1
size: NA
V: TRBV6-2/TRBV6-3
D: NA
CDR3: CASTGFPSEAFF
DNA: TGTGCCAGCACGGGGTTTCCGTCTGAAGCTTTCTTT

J: TRBJ2-2
size: few
V: TRBV28
D: TRBD2
CDR3: CASSFREVMSTGELFF
DNA: TGTGCCAGCAGTTTTCGGGAGGTGATGAGCACAGGGGAGCTGTTTTTT

J: TRBJ2-3
size: once
V: TRBV7-3
D: TRBD2
CDR3: CASSPQGSGRASDTQYF
DNA: TGTGCCAGCAGCCCCCAGGGTAGCGGGAGGGCGTCAGATACGCAGTATTTT

J: TRBJ1-6
size: many
V: TRBV4-1
D: NA
CDR3: CASSQGNSPLHF
DNA: TGCGCCAGCAGCCAGGGTAATTCACCCCTCCACTTT

J: TRBJ1-5
size: NA
V: TRBV6-4
D: NA
CDR3: CASSDLKTGYYQPQHF
DNA: TGTGCCAGCAGTGACTTGAAGACAGGATATTATCAGCCCCAGCATTTT